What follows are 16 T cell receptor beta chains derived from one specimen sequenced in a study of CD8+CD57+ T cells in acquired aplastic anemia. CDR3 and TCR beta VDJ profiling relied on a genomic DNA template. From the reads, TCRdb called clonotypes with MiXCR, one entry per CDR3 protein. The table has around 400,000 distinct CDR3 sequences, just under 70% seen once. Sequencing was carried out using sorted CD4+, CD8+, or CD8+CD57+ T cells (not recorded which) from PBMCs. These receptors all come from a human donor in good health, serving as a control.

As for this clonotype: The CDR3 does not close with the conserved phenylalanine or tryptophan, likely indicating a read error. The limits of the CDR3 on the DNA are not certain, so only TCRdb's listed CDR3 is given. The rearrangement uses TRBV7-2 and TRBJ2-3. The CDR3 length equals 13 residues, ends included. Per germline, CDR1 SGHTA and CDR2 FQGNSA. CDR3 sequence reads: CASSLELGKLRAV.

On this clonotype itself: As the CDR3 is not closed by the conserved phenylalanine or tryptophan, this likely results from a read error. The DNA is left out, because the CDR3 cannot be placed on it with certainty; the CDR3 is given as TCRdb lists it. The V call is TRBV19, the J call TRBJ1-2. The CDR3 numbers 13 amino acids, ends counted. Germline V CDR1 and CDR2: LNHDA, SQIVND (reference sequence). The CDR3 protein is CASRRASDAFFAQ.

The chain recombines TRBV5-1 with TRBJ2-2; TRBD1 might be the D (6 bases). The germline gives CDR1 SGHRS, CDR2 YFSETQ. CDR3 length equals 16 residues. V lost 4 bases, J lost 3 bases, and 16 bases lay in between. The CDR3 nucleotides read TGCGCCAGCAGCGTTGGACAGAGGGGTGACACCGGGGAGCTGTTTTTT. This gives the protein CASSVGQRGDTGELFF.

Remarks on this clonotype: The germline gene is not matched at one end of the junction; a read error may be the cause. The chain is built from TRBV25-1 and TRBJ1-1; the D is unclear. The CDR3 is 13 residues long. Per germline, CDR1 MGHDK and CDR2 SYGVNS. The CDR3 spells CSRHEYREVEAFF. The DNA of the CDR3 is TGTTCCAGGCATGAGTATCGGGAAGTTGAAGCTTTCTTT.

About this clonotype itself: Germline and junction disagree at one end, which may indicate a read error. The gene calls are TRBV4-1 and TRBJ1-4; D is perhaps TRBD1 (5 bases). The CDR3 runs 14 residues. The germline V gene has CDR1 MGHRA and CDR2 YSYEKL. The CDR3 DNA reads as TGCGCCAGCAGGCGCGTGGGGCGGGATGAAAAACTGGTTTTT. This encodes CASRRVGRDEKLVF.

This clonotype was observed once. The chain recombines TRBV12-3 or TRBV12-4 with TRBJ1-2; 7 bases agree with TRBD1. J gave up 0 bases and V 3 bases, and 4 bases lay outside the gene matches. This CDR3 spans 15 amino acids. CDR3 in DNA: TGTGCCAGCAGTTTTACAGGGGCGACTAACTATGGCTACACCTTC. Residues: CASSFTGATNYGYTF.

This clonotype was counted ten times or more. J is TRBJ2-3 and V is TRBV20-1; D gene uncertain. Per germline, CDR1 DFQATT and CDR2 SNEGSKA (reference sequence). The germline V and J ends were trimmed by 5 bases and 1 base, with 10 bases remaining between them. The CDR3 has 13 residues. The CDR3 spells CSASHKRTDTQYF. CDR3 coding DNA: TGCAGTGCTTCTCACAAACGCACAGATACGCAGTATTTT.

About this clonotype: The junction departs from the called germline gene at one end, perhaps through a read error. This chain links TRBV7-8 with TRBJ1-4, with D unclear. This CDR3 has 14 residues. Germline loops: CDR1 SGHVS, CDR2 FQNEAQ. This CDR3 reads CASSSERGNENLFF. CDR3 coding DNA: TGTGCCAGCAGCTCAGAGCGAGGAAATGAAAATCTGTTTTTT.

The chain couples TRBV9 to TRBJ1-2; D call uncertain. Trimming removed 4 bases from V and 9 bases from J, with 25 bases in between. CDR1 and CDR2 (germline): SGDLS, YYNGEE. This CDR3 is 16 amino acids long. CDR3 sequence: CASSLGSILTNTRYTF. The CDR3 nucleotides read TGTGCCAGCAGCCTAGGATCTATTCTCACAAATACTCGCTACACCTTC.

The CDR3 reads CASSVDRGRSYTFQHF. For the CDR3, the DNA is TGTGCCAGCAGCGTCGACAGGGGCCGGAGCTACACCTTCCAGCATTTT. The V and J genes are TRBV7-9 and TRBJ1-5; the match to TRBD1 covers 8 bases. The V and J ends lost 5 bases and 12 bases, in that order; junction bases with no gene match: 18. The CDR3 covers 16 residues. Germline-derived CDR1 and CDR2 are SEHNR and FQNEAQ (reference sequence).

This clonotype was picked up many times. The CDR3 protein is CASSLWGRTVGETQYF. The CDR3 DNA sequence: TGCGCCAGCAGCTTGTGGGGCCGAACAGTCGGAGAGACCCAGTACTTC. V usage is TRBV5-1 and J usage is TRBJ2-5, with D maybe TRBD1 (5 bases). Germline CDR1 and CDR2: SGHRS and YFSETQ. V was clipped by 1 base and J by 4 bases, with 17 bases between them. CDR3 length: 16 amino acids.

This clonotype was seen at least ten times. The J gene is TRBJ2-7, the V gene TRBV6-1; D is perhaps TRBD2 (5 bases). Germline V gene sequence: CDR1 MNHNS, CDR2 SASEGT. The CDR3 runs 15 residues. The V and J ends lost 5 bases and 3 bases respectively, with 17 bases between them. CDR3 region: CASSKTGMTYYEQYF. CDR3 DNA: TGTGCCAGCAGTAAAACGGGGATGACGTACTACGAGCAGTACTTC.

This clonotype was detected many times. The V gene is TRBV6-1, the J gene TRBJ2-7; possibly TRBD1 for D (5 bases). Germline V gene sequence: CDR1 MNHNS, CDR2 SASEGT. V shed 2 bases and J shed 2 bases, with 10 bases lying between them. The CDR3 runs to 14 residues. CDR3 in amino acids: CASSELQVTYEQYF. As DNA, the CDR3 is TGTGCCAGCAGTGAATTACAGGTCACCTACGAGCAGTACTTC.

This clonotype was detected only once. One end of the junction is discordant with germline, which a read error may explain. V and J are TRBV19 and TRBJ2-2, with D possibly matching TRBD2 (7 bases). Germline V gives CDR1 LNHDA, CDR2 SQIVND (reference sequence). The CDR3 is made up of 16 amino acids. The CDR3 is CASSIGGAQNRDEQFF. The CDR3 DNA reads TGTGCCAGTAGTATTGGGGGGGCTCAGAACAGGGATGAGCAGTTCTTT. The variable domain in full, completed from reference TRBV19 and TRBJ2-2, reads DGGITQSPKYLFRKEGQNVTLSCEQNLNHDAMYWYRQDPGQGLRLIYYSQIVNDFQKGDIAEGYSVSREKKESFPLTVTSAQKNPTAFYLCASSIGGAQNRDEQFFGEGSRLTVL.

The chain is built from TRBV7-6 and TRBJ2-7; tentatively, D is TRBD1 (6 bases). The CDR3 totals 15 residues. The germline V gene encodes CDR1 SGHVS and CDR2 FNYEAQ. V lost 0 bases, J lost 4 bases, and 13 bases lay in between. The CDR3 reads CASSLAGARTYEQYF. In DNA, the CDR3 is TGTGCCAGCAGCTTAGCGGGGGCAAGGACATACGAGCAGTACTTC.

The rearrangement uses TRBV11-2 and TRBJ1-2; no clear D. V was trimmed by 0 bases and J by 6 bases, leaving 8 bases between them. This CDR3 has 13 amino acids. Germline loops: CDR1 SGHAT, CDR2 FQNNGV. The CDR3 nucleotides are TGTGCCAGCAGCTTAGATCGACCCGATGGCTACACCTTC. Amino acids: CASSLDRPDGYTF.